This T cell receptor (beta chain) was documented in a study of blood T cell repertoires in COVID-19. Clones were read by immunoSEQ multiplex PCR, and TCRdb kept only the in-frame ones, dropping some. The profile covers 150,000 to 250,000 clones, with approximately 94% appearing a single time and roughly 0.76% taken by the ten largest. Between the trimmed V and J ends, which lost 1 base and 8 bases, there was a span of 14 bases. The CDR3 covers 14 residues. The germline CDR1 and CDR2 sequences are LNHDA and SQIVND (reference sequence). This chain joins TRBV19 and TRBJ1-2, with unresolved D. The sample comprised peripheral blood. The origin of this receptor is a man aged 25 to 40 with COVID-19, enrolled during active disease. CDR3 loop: CASSIAVRFVGYTF. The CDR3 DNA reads TGTGCCAGTAGTATAGCCGTGCGTTTTGTCGGCTACACCTTC.